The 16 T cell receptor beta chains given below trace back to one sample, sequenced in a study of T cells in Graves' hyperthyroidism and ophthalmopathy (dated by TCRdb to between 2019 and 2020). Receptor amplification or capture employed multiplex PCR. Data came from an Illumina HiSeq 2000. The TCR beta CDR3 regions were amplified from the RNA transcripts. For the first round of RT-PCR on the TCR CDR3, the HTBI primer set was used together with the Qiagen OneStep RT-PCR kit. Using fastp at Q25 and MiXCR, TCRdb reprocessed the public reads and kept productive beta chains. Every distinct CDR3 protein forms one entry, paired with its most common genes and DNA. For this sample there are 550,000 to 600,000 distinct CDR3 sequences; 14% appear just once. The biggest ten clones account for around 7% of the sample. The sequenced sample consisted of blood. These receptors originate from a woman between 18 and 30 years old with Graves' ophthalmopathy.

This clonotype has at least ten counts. The CDR3 DNA follows: TGTGCCAGCAGTTCCAGGCGGGACAGTAGATGGAAACTGTTTTTT. It specifies CASSSRRDSRWKLFF. The chain recombines TRBV3-1 with TRBJ1-4, with 7 nucleotides matching TRBD1. This CDR3 comprises 15 residues. V lost 6 bases and J lost 11; bases outside the gene matches: 15. CDR1 LGHDT and CDR2 YNNKEL come from the germline V gene (reference sequence).

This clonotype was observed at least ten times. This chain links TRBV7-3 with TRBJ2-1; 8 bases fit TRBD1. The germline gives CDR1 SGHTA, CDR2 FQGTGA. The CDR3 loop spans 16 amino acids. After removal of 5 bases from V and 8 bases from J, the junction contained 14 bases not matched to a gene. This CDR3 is CASSPRTGTGNDEQFF. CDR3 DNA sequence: TGTGCCAGCAGCCCTCGAACCGGGACAGGTAACGATGAGCAGTTCTTC.

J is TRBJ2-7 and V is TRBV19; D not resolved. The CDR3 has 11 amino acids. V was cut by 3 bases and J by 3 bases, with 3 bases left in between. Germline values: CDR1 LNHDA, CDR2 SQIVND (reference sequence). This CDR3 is CASSIDYEQYF. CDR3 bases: TGTGCCAGTAGTATCGACTACGAGCAGTACTTC.

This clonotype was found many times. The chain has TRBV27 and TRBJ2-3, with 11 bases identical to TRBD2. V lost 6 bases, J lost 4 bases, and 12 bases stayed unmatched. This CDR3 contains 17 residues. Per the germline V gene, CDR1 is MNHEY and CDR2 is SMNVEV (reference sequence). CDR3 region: CASSESLAGGLADTQYF. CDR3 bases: TGTGCCAGCAGCGAGTCCCTAGCGGGAGGCTTGGCAGATACGCAGTATTTT.

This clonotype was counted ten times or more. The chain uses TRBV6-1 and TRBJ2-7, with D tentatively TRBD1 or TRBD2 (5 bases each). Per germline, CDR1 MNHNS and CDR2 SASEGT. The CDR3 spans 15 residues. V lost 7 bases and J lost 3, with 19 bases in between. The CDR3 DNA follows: TGTGCCAGCACCGAGGGGCGGGCGAGGTACTACGAGCAGTACTTC. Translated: CASTEGRARYYEQYF.

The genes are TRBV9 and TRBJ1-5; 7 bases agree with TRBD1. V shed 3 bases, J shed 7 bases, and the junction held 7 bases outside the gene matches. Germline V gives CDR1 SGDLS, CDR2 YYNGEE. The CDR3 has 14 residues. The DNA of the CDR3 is TGTGCCAGCAGCGCCACCGGGACAGACCAGCCCCAGCATTTT. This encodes CASSATGTDQPQHF.

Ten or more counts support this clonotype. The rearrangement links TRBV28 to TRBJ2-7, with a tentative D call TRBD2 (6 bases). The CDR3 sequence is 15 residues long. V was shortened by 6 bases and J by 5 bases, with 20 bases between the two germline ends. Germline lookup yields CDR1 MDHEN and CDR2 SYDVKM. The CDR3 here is CASRPVIGSRNEQYF. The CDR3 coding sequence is TGTGCCAGCAGGCCCGTTATCGGGAGTCGGAACGAGCAGTACTTC.

CDR3 loop: CATSDLVGLPRRHGELFF. The CDR3 DNA reads as TGTGCCACCAGTGATTTGGTGGGCTTACCAAGACGCCACGGGGAGCTGTTTTTT. V gene TRBV24-1 combines with J gene TRBJ2-2; D gene uncertain. The CDR3 length is 18 residues. Trimming removed 0 bases from V and 7 bases from J, with 20 bases in between. Per the germline V gene, CDR1 is KGHDR and CDR2 is SFDVKD.

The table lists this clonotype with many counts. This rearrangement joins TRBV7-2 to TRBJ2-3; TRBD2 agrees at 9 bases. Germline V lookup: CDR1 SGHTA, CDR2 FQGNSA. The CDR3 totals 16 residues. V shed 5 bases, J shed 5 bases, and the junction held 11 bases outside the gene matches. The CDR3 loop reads CASSPGLAGEGDTQYF. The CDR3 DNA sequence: TGTGCCAGCAGCCCAGGGTTAGCGGGAGAGGGAGATACGCAGTATTTT.

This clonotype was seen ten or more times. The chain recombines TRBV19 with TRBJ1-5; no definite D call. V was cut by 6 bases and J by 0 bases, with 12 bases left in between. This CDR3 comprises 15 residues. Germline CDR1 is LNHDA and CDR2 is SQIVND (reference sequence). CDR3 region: CASRTALYSNQPQHF. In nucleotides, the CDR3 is TGTGCCAGTAGGACGGCTCTCTATAGCAATCAGCCCCAGCATTTT.

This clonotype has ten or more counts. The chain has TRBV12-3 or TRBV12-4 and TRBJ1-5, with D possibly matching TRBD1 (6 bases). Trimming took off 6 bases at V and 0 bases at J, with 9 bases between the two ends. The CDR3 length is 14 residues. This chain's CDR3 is CASRRTDSNQPQHF. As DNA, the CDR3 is TGTGCCAGCAGGCGGACAGATAGCAATCAGCCCCAGCATTTT.

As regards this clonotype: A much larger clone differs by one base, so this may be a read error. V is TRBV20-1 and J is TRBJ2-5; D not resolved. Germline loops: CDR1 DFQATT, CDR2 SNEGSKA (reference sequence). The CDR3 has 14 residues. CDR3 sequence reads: CSANGLGNQGTQYF. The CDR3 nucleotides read TGCAGTGCTAATGGGTTGGGGAACCAAGGGACCCAGTACTTC.

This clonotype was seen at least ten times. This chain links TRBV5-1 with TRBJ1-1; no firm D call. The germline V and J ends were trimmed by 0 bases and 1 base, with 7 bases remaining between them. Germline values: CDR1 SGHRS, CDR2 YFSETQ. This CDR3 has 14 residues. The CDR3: CASSLVRANTEAFF. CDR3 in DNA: TGCGCCAGCAGCTTGGTGAGAGCGAACACTGAAGCTTTCTTT.

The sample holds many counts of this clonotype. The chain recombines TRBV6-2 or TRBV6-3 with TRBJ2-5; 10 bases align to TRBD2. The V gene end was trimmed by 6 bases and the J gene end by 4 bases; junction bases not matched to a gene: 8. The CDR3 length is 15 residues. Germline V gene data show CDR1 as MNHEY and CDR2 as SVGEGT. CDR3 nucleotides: TGTGCCAGCAGGCACCCCGGGACTAGCGTAGAGACCCAGTACTTC. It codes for CASRHPGTSVETQYF.

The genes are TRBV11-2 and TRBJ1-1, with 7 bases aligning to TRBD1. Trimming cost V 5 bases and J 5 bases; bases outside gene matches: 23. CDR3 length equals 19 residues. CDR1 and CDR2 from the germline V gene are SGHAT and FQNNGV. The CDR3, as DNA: TGTGCCAGCAGCGGAGGCAGTCTGTTGAACCGGGACAGAAGAACTGAAGCTTTCTTT. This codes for CASSGGSLLNRDRRTEAFF.

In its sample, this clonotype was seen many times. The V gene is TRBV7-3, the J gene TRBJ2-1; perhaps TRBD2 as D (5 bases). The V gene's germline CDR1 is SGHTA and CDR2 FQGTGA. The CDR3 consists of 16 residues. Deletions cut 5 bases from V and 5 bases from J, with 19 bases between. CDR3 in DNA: TGTGCCAGCAGCCCCATTTTATCCAGGAGGCACAATGAGCAGTTCTTC. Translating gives CASSPILSRRHNEQFF.